This T cell receptor (beta chain) was identified in a study of T cells expressing NK-cell markers. Following a re-call of the 5' RACE reads, TCRdb has one entry per CDR3 protein and lacks DNA. With approximately 380,000 distinct CDR3 sequences in the sample, the ten largest clones hold 5.2%. Germline CDR1 is LGHDT and CDR2 is YNNKEL (reference sequence). There are 14 residues in the CDR3. The V and J genes are TRBV3-1 and TRBJ2-5; TCRdb calls TRBD2, which cannot be checked without DNA. The clonotype comes from a man between 18 and 69 years old in good health. Specimen: blood T cells: a sorted CD56 or NKG2C T cell subset, CD4+ or CD8+ T cells, or bulk PBMC T cells (not recorded which). CDR3 protein: CASSSQAGRETQYF.